Listed below are T cell receptor beta chains from one sample, sequenced in a study of T cells after posttransplantation cyclophosphamide. Only in-frame clones appear in the TCRdb table, and some are missing; sequencing was by immunoSEQ multiplex PCR. The sample holds approximately 47,000 clones; about 91% are singletons and the top ten take approximately 3.1%. The material sequenced was PBMCs. The origin of the receptors is a woman between 50 and 59 years old in good health and a related stem cell transplant donor. The CDR3 runs from the conserved cysteine through the conserved F or W. D genes are given only for firm matches. Clone size, where shown, is once, few, many, or a class for clones that have expanded.

cdr3_nt cdr3_aa d_call v_call clone_size j_call
TGCGCCAGCAGTTTAAACACAGATACGCAGTATTTT CASSLNTDTQYF . TRBV5-1 . TRBJ2-3
TGTGCCAGCAGGATTAGAGCTAATGAAAAACTGTTTTTT CASRIRANEKLFF . TRBV2 . TRBJ1-4
TGCGCCAGCAGTGAGTCAGTCAATCGGGCTGAAGCTTTCTTT CASSESVNRAEAFF . TRBV10-1 . TRBJ1-1
TGCGCCAGCAGCCAACTGGCGGGGGGCGCGGAGCAGCCCCAGCATTTT CASSQLAGGAEQPQHF . TRBV4-1 . TRBJ1-5
TGTGCCAGCAGTCCAGGGACAATCTACGAGCAGTACTTC CASSPGTIYEQYF . TRBV28 . TRBJ2-7
TGTGCCAGCAGCCAGGGTCGAGGTAATGAGCAGTTCTTC CASSQGRGNEQFF . TRBV14 . TRBJ2-1
TGCGCCAGCAGCTTGGATGGCTTGGGGACAGGGACCACCGGGGAGCTGTTTTTT CASSLDGLGTGTTGELFF TRBD1 TRBV5-1 . TRBJ2-2
TGTGCCAGCAGGCCATCCCCGGGACAGGGAGGGACCGGGGAGCTGTTTTTT CASRPSPGQGGTGELFF TRBD1 TRBV28 . TRBJ2-2
TGTGCCAGCCGGGTCATAGCTAACTATGGCTACACCTTC CASRVIANYGYTF . TRBV7-9 . TRBJ1-2
TGTGCCAGTAGTATATTGGAGGGCGCAGATACGCAGTATTTT CASSILEGADTQYF . TRBV19 once TRBJ2-3
TGTGCCAGCTCACCACCGGCGGGCTATGGCTACACCTTC CASSPPAGYGYTF . TRBV18 . TRBJ1-2
TGCGCCAGCAGCCATAGTCTGCTAGCGGAGAGAGGTACAGATACGCAGTATTTT CASSHSLLAERGTDTQYF TRBD2 TRBV4-1 . TRBJ2-3
TGTGCCAGCAGTCTAGACGGTAACTATGGCTACACCTTC CASSLDGNYGYTF . TRBV6-1 . TRBJ1-2
TGCAGCGTTGGACAGGGGAACGAGCAGTACTTC CSVGQGNEQYF TRBD1 TRBV29-1 few TRBJ2-7
TGTGCCATCAGTGGGACAGGGGCGGGGGGCAATCAGCCCCAGCATTTT CAISGTGAGGNQPQHF TRBD1 TRBV10-3 . TRBJ1-5
TGCGCCAGCAGCCGGACAGGGCTTAATGAAAAACTGTTTTTT CASSRTGLNEKLFF TRBD1 TRBV5-1 . TRBJ1-4
TGTGCCAGCAGTGAATTTGGGACAGGGGATATCTATGGCTACACCTTC CASSEFGTGDIYGYTF TRBD1 TRBV6-1 . TRBJ1-2
TGTGCCAGCAGCTTAAATAGCGGGAGCTCCTACGAGCAGTACTTC CASSLNSGSSYEQYF TRBD2 TRBV7-3 . TRBJ2-7
TGTGCCAGCAGCACCCAACAGGGGTCTCTTGGGTCCGGGGAGCTGTTTTTT CASSTQQGSLGSGELFF TRBD1 TRBV5-6 . TRBJ2-2
TGTGCCAGCAGCCCCAGGACAGGGGAAAGCTCCTACGAGCAGTACTTC CASSPRTGESSYEQYF TRBD1 TRBV27 . TRBJ2-7
TGTGCCAGCTCAACGACAGGGGGCATCTCCGGGGAGCTGTTTTTT CASSTTGGISGELFF TRBD1 TRBV18 once TRBJ2-2
TGCGCCAGCAGCTTGGGGCTGCTAGCGGTCCGCTCCTACGAGCAGTACTTC CASSLGLLAVRSYEQYF TRBD2 TRBV5-1 . TRBJ2-7
TGTGCCAGCAGCGTAGCCGGAGCGGAAAATCAGCCCCAGCATTTT CASSVAGAENQPQHF . TRBV9 . TRBJ1-5
TGTGCCAGCTCACCACCATCCACTTCGGGCAATCAGCCCCAGCATTTT CASSPPSTSGNQPQHF . TRBV18 . TRBJ1-5
TGTGCCAGCTCACCAGCAAGGGGTGGTAGCAATCAGCCCCAGCATTTT CASSPARGGSNQPQHF . TRBV18 . TRBJ1-5
TGTGCCACCATCCTAGCGGGGGCAGATACGCAGTATTTT CATILAGADTQYF TRBD2 TRBV6-1 . TRBJ2-3
TGTGCCAGCAGCTTAGTATTCGGGAACTCCTACGAGCAGTACTTC CASSLVFGNSYEQYF . TRBV7-2 . TRBJ2-7
TGTGCCAGCTGCTCAGGTATCTTGGACACTGAAGCTTTCTTT CASCSGILDTEAFF . TRBV27 few TRBJ1-1
TGTGCCAGCAGTTTAAGCACTAGCGGCCAAGAGACCCAGTACTTC CASSLSTSGQETQYF TRBD2 TRBV6-1 . TRBJ2-5
TGTGCCAGCAGCCGAGGGAGTAGCAATCAGCCCCAGCATTTT CASSRGSSNQPQHF . TRBV7-9 . TRBJ1-5
TGTGCCAGCAGCTTAAGCGTGGTCGACACCGGGGAGCTGTTTTTT CASSLSVVDTGELFF . TRBV7-2 . TRBJ2-2